This TCR beta chain was retrieved from a study of human T cells and chemical hapten exposure. At the level of the study: Minor pooled library volume differences mainly drove per-sample TCR yield variation. Study-wide results and caveats: The study found that DPC sensitization did not change TCRs above 1 in 1000 frequency. Each of the donors had alopecia, so their immune responses may not resemble those of healthy people.

Via MiXCR, TCRdb re-called the RACE reads, giving one row per CDR3 protein. The repertoire includes a few hundred thousand distinct CDR3 sequences, about 6.9% of them detected once, and less than 6.5% sits in the top ten. Documented time point: patch test 2, 6 weeks after DPC sensitization. Documented treatment: therapeutic diphenylcyclopropenone sensitization with weekly scalp DPC. It was from unfractionated whole blood that total RNA was extracted. V was pared by 3 bases and J by 10 bases, with 7 bases between. The CDR3 runs to 12 residues. This clonotype was observed many times. What it recognizes is unknown.

The receptor was derived from a woman aged 18 to 35 with alopecia areata. Some clones in this sample may be carry-over from other donors' samples. The sequencing used whole blood, collected in connection with sensitization to the hapten diphenylcyclopropenone (DPC). J is TRBJ1-6 and V is TRBV12-3 or TRBV12-4; D gene uncertain. The CDR3 here is CASSFGGSPLHF. The CDR3 DNA reads as TGTGCCAGCAGTTTCGGCGGCTCACCCCTCCACTTT.